These 14 T cell receptor beta chains came from one sample sequenced in a study of neoadjuvant nivolumab and ipilimumab in lung cancer. The repertoire was sequenced with immunoSEQ multiplex PCR; TCRdb's copy has only in-frame clones and lacks some. The sample has about 18,000 clones; about 90% are singletons. The starting material was peripheral blood, obtained before neoadjuvant nivolumab, alone or with ipilimumab. The receptors were sampled from an adult with non-small cell lung cancer.

The CDR3 coding sequence is TGCAGTGCTCCAGAGCAAGAGACCCAGTACTTC. This sequence encodes CSAPEQETQYF. This chain connects TRBV20-1 to TRBJ2-5; D is ambiguous. V lost 5 bases, J lost 2 bases, and 6 bases lay in between. The CDR3 runs to 11 residues. CDR1 is DFQATT and CDR2 is SNEGSKA in the germline V gene (reference sequence).

This rearrangement joins TRBV11-2 to TRBJ2-1, with 12 nucleotides matching TRBD2. CDR1 SGHAT and CDR2 FQNNGV come from the germline V gene. This CDR3 comprises 15 residues. V trimming: 1 base; J trimming: 9 bases; junction bases outside the gene matches: 4. In DNA form, the CDR3 reads TGTGCCAGCAGCTTAGGGACTAGCGGGATGAGTGAGCAGTTCTTC. Protein product: CASSLGTSGMSEQFF.

The chain uses TRBV7-8 and TRBJ1-2; 8 nucleotides align to TRBD1. CDR1 SGHVS and CDR2 FQNEAQ come from the germline V gene. The CDR3 totals 13 residues. The J segment lost 7 bases and the V segment lost 3 bases, leaving 4 bases of the junction unmatched. The CDR3 region has the DNA TGTGCCAGCAGCTTGCAGGGGGCTTTTGGCTACACCTTC. This gives the protein CASSLQGAFGYTF.

The chain combines TRBV9 with TRBJ2-2; D is unresolved. CDR1 is SGDLS and CDR2 is YYNGEE in the germline V gene. This CDR3 contains 11 residues. V dropped 4 bases and J dropped 4 bases, with 2 bases sitting between them. The CDR3 nucleotides read TGTGCCAGCAGCCTCACCGGGGAGCTGTTTTTT. It encodes CASSLTGELFF.

The chain joins TRBV5-6 to TRBJ1-2, with a possible D match to TRBD1 (5 bases). Germline assignment: CDR1 SGHDT and CDR2 YYEEEE. The V end lost 7 bases, the J end lost 2 bases, and 9 bases lay between the germline ends. There are 12 residues in the CDR3. CDR3 protein: CASQGPNYGYTF. For the CDR3, the DNA is TGTGCCAGCCAGGGACCCAACTATGGCTACACCTTC. Full variable domain (rest looked up from reference TRBV5-6 and TRBJ1-2): DAGVTQSPTHLIKTRGQQVTLRCSPKSGHDTVSWYQQALGQGPQFIFQYYEEEERQRGNFPDRFSGHQFPNYSSELNVNALLLGDSALYLCASQGPNYGYTFGSGTRLTVV.

The genes are TRBV7-9 and TRBJ1-5; 9 bases agree with TRBD1. V gave up 0 bases and J gave up 3 bases; unmatched junction bases: 3. The germline V gene encodes CDR1 SEHNR and CDR2 FQNEAQ (reference sequence). This CDR3 comprises 16 residues. The CDR3 nucleotides are TGTGCCAGCAGCTTAGCGGGGACAGGGAACAATCAGCCCCAGCATTTT. As protein: CASSLAGTGNNQPQHF.

The V call is TRBV6-1, the J call TRBJ1-5, with no clear D. This CDR3 has 14 amino acids. Trimming pared 7 bases from V and 6 bases from J, leaving 16 bases between. CDR1 is MNHNS, CDR2 SASEGT, per germline. The chain's CDR3 is CASKPDRAFQPQHF. CDR3 bases: TGTGCCAGCAAACCCGATAGGGCCTTTCAGCCCCAGCATTTT.

V usage is TRBV6-5 and J usage is TRBJ1-3, with D perhaps matching TRBD1 (5 bases). The CDR3 spans 14 residues. Trimming took 6 bases from V and 4 from J, leaving 13 bases between them. The V gene's germline CDR1 is MNHEY and CDR2 SVGAGI. Written as DNA, the CDR3 is TGTGCCAGCAGCACCGGACATGGGGGAAACACCATATATTTT. Residues: CASSTGHGGNTIYF.

The chain couples TRBV9 to TRBJ1-1; TRBD1 is a possible D gene (6 bases). Germline lookup yields CDR1 SGDLS and CDR2 YYNGEE. This CDR3 is built from 15 residues. With 2 bases removed from V and 3 bases from J, the gap between germline ends came to 14 bases. The CDR3 is CASSVRGKLDTEAFF. CDR3 DNA: TGTGCCAGCAGCGTCAGGGGTAAGTTGGACACTGAAGCTTTCTTT.

This clone was counted once. The chain uses TRBV5-1 and TRBJ2-7, with a tentative D call TRBD1 (6 bases). The CDR3 has 17 residues. The germline V gene encodes CDR1 SGHRS and CDR2 YFSETQ. The V gene lost 5 bases and the J gene lost 5 bases, with 26 bases spanning the gap. The CDR3 DNA follows: TGCGCCAGCAGACCTCGCGACACCACAGGGAGCAGCAACGAGCAGTACTTC. The encoded protein is CASRPRDTTGSSNEQYF.

V and J are TRBV9 and TRBJ2-7; D not resolved. Germline CDR1 SGDLS, CDR2 YYNGEE. CDR3 size: 13 residues. Trimming stripped 4 bases from V and 5 bases from J, with 13 bases between. The CDR3 loop is CASSPRQGNEQYF. CDR3 DNA sequence: TGTGCCAGCAGCCCCCGGCAAGGCAACGAGCAGTACTTC.

The rearrangement uses TRBV6-1 and TRBJ1-5; D possibly corresponds to TRBD1 (6 bases). The V gene lost 1 base and the J gene lost 2 bases, with 12 bases spanning the gap. Looked up from germline, CDR1 is MNHNS and CDR2 is SASEGT. The CDR3 length is 16 residues. The CDR3 nucleotides read TGTGCCAGCAGTGAAGTGGAGGGGGAAGGCAATCAGCCCCAGCATTTT. Its translation is CASSEVEGEGNQPQHF.

The rearrangement uses TRBV6-1 and TRBJ1-4, with 7 bases that match TRBD1. After removal of 3 bases from V and 8 bases from J, the junction contained 9 bases not matched to a gene. The germline V gene encodes CDR1 MNHNS and CDR2 SASEGT. The CDR3 covers 15 residues. The CDR3 protein is CASSDGTAKGEKLFF. The CDR3 DNA follows: TGTGCCAGCAGTGACGGGACAGCCAAAGGGGAAAAACTGTTTTTT.

V gene TRBV30 combines with J gene TRBJ2-1; D unresolved. The CDR3 is 14 amino acids. Germline V CDR1 and CDR2: GTSNPN, SVGIG (reference sequence). The germline V and J ends were trimmed by 0 bases and 4 bases, with 10 bases remaining between them. Here the CDR3 DNA reads TGTGCCTGGAGTGTACTGTCCGGGTACAATGAGCAGTTCTTC. Translated: CAWSVLSGYNEQFF.